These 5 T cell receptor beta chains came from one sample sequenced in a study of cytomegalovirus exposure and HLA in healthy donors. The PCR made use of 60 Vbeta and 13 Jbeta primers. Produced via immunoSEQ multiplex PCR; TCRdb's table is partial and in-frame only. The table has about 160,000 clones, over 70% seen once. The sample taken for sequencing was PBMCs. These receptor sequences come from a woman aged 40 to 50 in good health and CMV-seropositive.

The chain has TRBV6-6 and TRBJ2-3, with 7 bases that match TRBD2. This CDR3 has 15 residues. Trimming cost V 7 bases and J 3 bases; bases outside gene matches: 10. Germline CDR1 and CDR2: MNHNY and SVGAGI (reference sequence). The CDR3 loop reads CASTDLGLTTDTQYF. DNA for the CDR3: TGTGCCAGCACCGACCTGGGACTAACTACAGATACGCAGTATTTT.

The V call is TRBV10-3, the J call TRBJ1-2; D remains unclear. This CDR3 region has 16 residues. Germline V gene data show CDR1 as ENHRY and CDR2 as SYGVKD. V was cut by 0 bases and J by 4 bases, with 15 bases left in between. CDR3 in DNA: TGTGCCATCAGTGAGTCTGGCGGCCCTCCCGGCTATGGCTACACCTTC. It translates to CAISESGGPPGYGYTF.

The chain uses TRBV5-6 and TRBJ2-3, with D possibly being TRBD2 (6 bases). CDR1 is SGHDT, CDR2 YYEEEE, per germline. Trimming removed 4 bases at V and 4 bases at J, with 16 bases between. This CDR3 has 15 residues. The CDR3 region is CASSPGRHVADTQYF. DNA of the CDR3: TGTGCCAGCAGCCCGGGGAGGCATGTGGCAGATACGCAGTATTTT.

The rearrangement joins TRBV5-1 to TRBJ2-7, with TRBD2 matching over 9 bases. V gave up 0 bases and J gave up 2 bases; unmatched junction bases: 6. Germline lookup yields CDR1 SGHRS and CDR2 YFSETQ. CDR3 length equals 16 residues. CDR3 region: CASSLELAGETYEQYF. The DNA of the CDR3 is TGCGCCAGCAGCTTGGAGTTAGCGGGGGAAACCTACGAGCAGTACTTC.

The CDR3 spells CASSELRGDGNQPQHF. The CDR3 bases are TGTGCCAGCAGTGAGCTACGGGGAGATGGCAATCAGCCCCAGCATTTT. This chain connects TRBV6-1 to TRBJ1-5; no clear D gene. The germline V and J ends were trimmed by 3 bases and 2 bases, with 14 bases remaining between them. This CDR3 region has 16 residues. The germline CDR1 and CDR2 sequences are MNHNS and SASEGT.